The source of this TCR beta chain is a study of blood T cell repertoires in COVID-19. Study in general: The origin of the acute and convalescent COVID-19 samples was the United States, Italy and Spain. T cells, B-cell-depleted T cells, or PBMCs provided the cDNA or gDNA that served as material.

The repertoire was sequenced with immunoSEQ multiplex PCR; TCRdb's copy has only in-frame clones and lacks some. The table has 200,000 to 250,000 clones, more than 70% seen once. V gave up 7 bases and J gave up 6 bases, with 16 bases separating them. The CDR3 runs 13 residues. CDR1 LGHNT and CDR2 FRNRAP come from the germline V gene. The study drew participants aged about 18 to 89 years from approximately 23 US areas. Participant reports of clinical history set cohort assignment. The clonotype originates from a man younger than 40 with acute COVID-19. The J gene is TRBJ2-7, the V gene TRBV12-5; TRBD1 might be the D (6 bases). Sequenced material: PBMCs or T cells enriched from blood (not recorded which). CDR3 protein: CASAVGRGSEQYF. CDR3 bases: TGTGCTAGTGCGGTCGGCAGGGGATCCGAGCAGTACTTC.